These T cell receptor beta chains were read from a single sample in a study of shared clonotypes between healthy human individuals. Clones were sequenced by immunoSEQ multiplex PCR, and TCRdb holds only the in-frame ones, with some missing. The data hold millions of clones, with 85% to 95% observed a single time. Sequences were obtained from naive CD8+ T cells sorted from blood. The receptors here all came from a man between 18 and 35 years old in good health. Both conserved end residues are part of each CDR3. A D gene is named only where the DNA matches it firmly. The size field is filled for only some rows; it gives once, few, many or a size class.

J gene,V gene,clone size,D gene,CDR3 protein,CDR3 DNA
TRBJ2-7,TRBV7-8,-,TRBD2,CASSKGVSGSSYEQYF,TGTGCCAGCAGCAAGGGGGTAAGCGGGAGCTCCTACGAGCAGTACTTC
TRBJ2-1,TRBV13,-,TRBD1,CASSPWTGNEQFF,TGTGCCAGCAGCCCCTGGACAGGGAATGAGCAGTTCTTC
TRBJ2-5,TRBV11-2,-,-,CASSLPGGADRETQYF,TGTGCCAGCAGCTTACCGGGGGGCGCAGACAGAGAGACCCAGTACTTC
TRBJ2-4,TRBV5-6,-,TRBD1,CASSFGQAFELAKNIQYF,TGTGCCAGCAGCTTTGGACAGGCCTTTGAACTAGCCAAAAACATTCAGTACTTC
TRBJ1-1,TRBV10-3,-,-,CAISEGGAVNTEAFF,TGTGCCATCAGTGAAGGGGGGGCAGTGAACACTGAAGCTTTCTTT
TRBJ2-5,TRBV5-4,-,-,CASSFQGGETQYF,TGTGCCAGCAGCTTCCAGGGGGGGGAGACCCAGTACTTC
TRBJ1-1,TRBV6-5,-,-,CASSTKWNTEAFF,TGTGCCAGCAGTACGAAGTGGAACACTGAAGCTTTCTTT
TRBJ1-5,TRBV7-9,-,-,CASSLGGSGQPQHF,TGTGCCAGCAGCTTAGGGGGGTCTGGTCAGCCCCAGCATTTT
TRBJ1-1,TRBV5-8,-,TRBD1,CASSSPGQGNTEAFF,TGTGCCAGCAGCTCTCCGGGACAGGGGAACACTGAAGCTTTCTTT
TRBJ1-5,TRBV19,-,-,CASSLPSGQPQHF,TGTGCCAGTAGTCTCCCCTCGGGGCAGCCCCAGCATTTT
TRBJ1-1,TRBV5-4,-,-,CASSLNRDTEAFF,TGTGCCAGCAGCCTAAACAGGGACACTGAAGCTTTCTTT
TRBJ2-7,TRBV14,-,-,CASSLRNSYEQYF,TGTGCCAGCAGCCTCAGAAACTCCTACGAGCAGTACTTC
TRBJ1-1,TRBV6-1,-,-,CASSVRRDHTEAFF,TGTGCCAGCAGTGTACGTCGGGACCACACTGAAGCTTTCTTT
TRBJ2-5,TRBV5-8,-,TRBD2,CASSILTSGEETQYF,TGTGCCAGCAGCATCCTAACTAGCGGGGAAGAGACCCAGTACTTC
TRBJ2-5,TRBV6-1,-,TRBD1,CASSTGGKPGETQYF,TGTGCCAGCAGTACAGGGGGCAAGCCGGGGGAGACCCAGTACTTC
TRBJ1-5,TRBV27,few,-,CASSLGSNQPQHF,TGTGCCAGCAGTTTGGGAAGCAATCAGCCCCAGCATTTT
TRBJ2-2,TRBV4-1,-,-,CASSQATNYGELFF,TGCGCCAGCAGCCAAGCCACGAACTACGGGGAGCTGTTTTTT
TRBJ2-4,TRBV6-5,-,TRBD1,CASSYSGGDRDIQYF,TGTGCCAGCAGTTACTCGGGAGGGGACAGGGACATTCAGTACTTC
TRBJ2-3,TRBV6-5,-,-,CASSRRGPQIDTQYF,TGTGCCAGCAGTCGTCGGGGCCCTCAAATAGATACGCAGTATTTT
TRBJ2-2,TRBV15,once,TRBD1,CATSRTGDTGELFF,TGTGCCACCAGCAGGACAGGGGACACCGGGGAGCTGTTTTTT
TRBJ1-1,TRBV19,-,-,CASSIGEGNTEAFF,TGTGCCAGTAGTATCGGGGAAGGGAACACTGAAGCTTTCTTT
TRBJ2-5,TRBV23-1,-,-,CASTSPRAPRETQYF,TGCGCCAGTACCTCCCCCCGGGCTCCCCGGGAGACCCAGTACTTC
TRBJ2-2,TRBV7-2,-,-,CASSLGGTRTGELFF,TGTGCCAGCAGCTTAGGAGGGACGAGAACCGGGGAGCTGTTTTTT
TRBJ2-7,TRBV30,-,TRBD1,CAWSQGVGEQYF,TGTGCCTGGAGTCAGGGGGTGGGGGAGCAGTACTTC
TRBJ2-7,TRBV6-6,-,-,CASSYSGLGTSYEQYF,TGTGCCAGCAGTTATAGCGGACTGGGGACCTCCTACGAGCAGTACTTC
TRBJ1-1,TRBV5-1,-,-,CASSPRGGDYTEAFF,TGCGCCAGCAGCCCCCGAGGGGGGGACTACACTGAAGCTTTCTTT
TRBJ1-1,TRBV2,-,TRBD1,CAIGGGALTEAFF,TGTGCCATTGGAGGGGGCGCATTAACTGAAGCTTTCTTT
TRBJ1-3,TRBV7-9,-,-,CASRGGQVGNTIYF,TGTGCCAGCAGAGGGGGGCAGGTTGGAAACACCATATATTTT
TRBJ1-1,TRBV14,-,-,CASSLMDSPRAFF,TGTGCCAGCAGCCTTATGGACAGCCCCAGGGCTTTCTTT
TRBJ2-2,TRBV5-1,-,-,CASSLDETKGDTGELFF,TGCGCCAGCAGCTTGGATGAGACCAAGGGAGACACCGGGGAGCTGTTTTTT
TRBJ1-1,TRBV10-3,-,TRBD1,CAISLGQGNTEAFF,TGTGCCATCAGCCTCGGACAGGGGAACACTGAAGCTTTCTTT
TRBJ2-7,TRBV9,-,-,CASSTWDGPFPSYEQYF,TGTGCCAGCAGCACCTGGGACGGACCCTTCCCCTCCTACGAGCAGTACTTC
TRBJ2-2,TRBV27,-,-,CASSTIPAGPPGELFF,TGTGCCAGCAGCACAATCCCCGCAGGGCCTCCCGGGGAGCTGTTTTTT
TRBJ2-7,TRBV6-5,-,TRBD1,CASKGRGKYEQYF,TGTGCCAGCAAGGGCAGGGGGAAGTACGAGCAGTACTTC
TRBJ2-1,TRBV30,-,TRBD2,CARASGLAVNNEQFF,TGTGCTCGTGCTTCGGGGCTAGCGGTAAACAATGAGCAGTTCTTC
TRBJ2-3,TRBV9,-,TRBD2,CASSLEGLSTDTQYF,TGTGCCAGCAGCCTAGAGGGACTAAGCACAGATACGCAGTATTTT
TRBJ2-5,TRBV6-5,-,TRBD2,CASSPAGGPQGTQYF,TGTGCCAGCAGCCCCGCGGGGGGGCCCCAGGGGACCCAGTACTTC
TRBJ2-3,TRBV27,few,-,CASSLSGGDTQYF,TGTGCCAGCAGTTTATCGGGCGGAGATACGCAGTATTTT
TRBJ2-7,TRBV2,-,TRBD1,CASRGQGRDYEQYF,TGTGCCAGCAGGGGACAGGGTCGAGACTACGAGCAGTACTTC
TRBJ1-6,TRBV1,-,-,CTSRTTPGTGTPSPLHF,TGCACCAGCAGAACAACTCCCGGGACAGGTACACCTTCACCCCTCCACTTT
TRBJ2-7,TRBV27,-,TRBD2,CASSLLAGAYEQYF,TGTGCCAGCAGTTTATTAGCGGGTGCCTACGAGCAGTACTTC
TRBJ1-2,TRBV2,-,TRBD1,CASSESRDSYNYGYTF,TGTGCCAGCAGTGAATCCCGGGACAGTTATAACTATGGCTACACCTTC
TRBJ2-1,TRBV5-1,-,-,CASHLMSEQFF,TGCGCCAGCCACTTGATGAGTGAGCAGTTCTTC
TRBJ2-2,TRBV7-9,-,TRBD2,CASSFHALADPTGELFF,TGTGCCAGCAGCTTCCACGCACTAGCGGACCCCACCGGGGAGCTGTTTTTT
TRBJ1-2,TRBV9,-,TRBD1,CASSVGQGNLNYGYTF,TGTGCCAGCAGCGTTGGACAGGGAAACCTTAACTATGGCTACACCTTC